One sample yielded the 26 T cell receptor beta chains listed below, sequenced in a study of spatial heterogeneity in lung cancer. Whole-study findings and limits: Mutation tallies in tumors tracked expanded intratumoral alpha and beta TCR counts.

These receptors have no known antigen. Time point denoted: sample taken at primary tumor resection. TCRdb analysed the 5' RACE reads with MiXCR anew, one entry per CDR3 protein. This sample yields 3,000 or so distinct CDR3 sequences, of which about an eighth are seen a single time; approximately 22% belongs to the top ten. The source material was lung tumor tissue, sampled at surgery. The receptors were gathered from a male donor with early-stage non-small cell lung cancer.

This clonotype came up many times. The genes are TRBV28 and TRBJ2-7; 9 bases match TRBD1. This CDR3 spans 14 amino acids. Germline CDR1 and CDR2: MDHEN and SYDVKM. The V segment lost 6 bases and the J segment 3 bases; nucleotides outside the gene matches: 6. CDR3 protein: CASSITGGGYEQYF. CDR3 coding DNA: TGTGCCAGCAGCATAACAGGGGGCGGCTACGAGCAGTACTTC. Filled out from reference TRBV28 and TRBJ2-7, the complete variable domain reads DVKVTQSSRYLVKRTGEKVFLECVQDMDHENMFWYRQDPGLGLRLIYFSYDVKMKEKGDIPEGYSVSREKKERFSLILESASTNQTSMYLCASSITGGGYEQYFGPGTRLTVT.

This clonotype rates as medium-sized. J is TRBJ2-7 and V is TRBV5-1; no reliable D call. The CDR3 covers 14 residues. From germline, CDR1 is SGHRS and CDR2 YFSETQ. Trimming stripped 4 bases from V and 2 bases from J, with 13 bases between. Here the CDR3 DNA reads TGCGCCAGCAGCACTGGCATACTCACCTACGAGCAGTACTTC. Translation gives CASSTGILTYEQYF.

This sequence joins TRBV7-2 and TRBJ2-5; the match to TRBD1 covers 8 bases. Losses at the gene ends were 5 bases for V and 3 bases for J; bases not matched to a gene: 8. Germline CDR1 reads SGHTA; CDR2 reads FQGNSA. This CDR3 contains 15 residues. Here the CDR3 reads CASSPGMTGEETQYF. The CDR3 nucleotides read TGTGCCAGCAGCCCCGGGATGACAGGGGAAGAGACCCAGTACTTC. Together with reference TRBV7-2 and TRBJ2-5, the CDR3 gives the full variable domain: GAGVSQSPSNKVTEKGKDVELRCDPISGHTALYWYRQSLGQGLEFLIYFQGNSAPDKSGLPSDRFSAERTGGSVSTLTIQRTQQEDSAVYLCASSPGMTGEETQYFGPGTRLLVL.

Within the sample, this clonotype is medium-sized. The J gene is TRBJ2-3, the V gene TRBV7-2, with D possibly matching TRBD1 (5 bases). The CDR3 has 13 residues. Germline lookup yields CDR1 SGHTA and CDR2 FQGNSA. With 6 bases removed from V and 4 bases from J, the gap between germline ends came to 11 bases. CDR3 sequence (DNA): TGTGCCAGCAGTAAGGGGTGGGCAGATACGCAGTATTTT. Residues: CASSKGWADTQYF.

This clonotype was counted between two and nine times. The chain is built from TRBV7-8 and TRBJ2-5; 12 bases align to TRBD2. With V trimmed by 4 bases and J by 7 bases, 4 bases remained unmatched. The CDR3 extends over 14 amino acids. CDR1 and CDR2 (germline): SGHVS, FQNEAQ. In DNA form, the CDR3 reads TGTGCCAGCAGCTCGGGACTAGCGGGTTGGACCCAGTACTTC. This codes for CASSSGLAGWTQYF.

This clonotype has more than one count but fewer than ten. The V and J genes are TRBV6-1 and TRBJ1-2, with D maybe TRBD1 (6 bases). Germline loops: CDR1 MNHNS, CDR2 SASEGT. The CDR3 sequence is 15 residues long. Trimming removed 0 bases from V and 3 bases from J, with 11 bases in between. CDR3 sequence reads: CASSEAVGGYYGYTF. In nucleotides, the CDR3 is TGTGCCAGCAGTGAAGCTGTGGGGGGCTACTATGGCTACACCTTC.

This clonotype rates as large. The chain links TRBV20-1 to TRBJ2-7, with D perhaps matching TRBD2 (6 bases). Trimming pared 2 bases from V and 3 bases from J, leaving 8 bases between. Germline V gene lookup returns CDR1 DFQATT and CDR2 SNEGSKA (reference sequence). The length of the CDR3 is 12 residues. CDR3 sequence (DNA): TGCAGTGCTAGAAAGACTAGCTACGAGCAGTACTTC. This translates into CSARKTSYEQYF.

This clonotype is categorized as medium-sized. The chain links TRBV29-1 to TRBJ2-5, with D possibly being TRBD1 (6 bases). Germline V gene data show CDR1 as SQVTM and CDR2 as ANQGSEA. V was pared by 6 bases and J by 0 bases, with 8 bases between. The CDR3 totals 12 residues. CDR3 DNA: TGCAGCGTGGGGACAAACCAAGAGACCCAGTACTTC. Translating it yields CSVGTNQETQYF.

This chain uses TRBV29-1 with TRBJ2-7; D is perhaps TRBD1 (5 bases). The CDR3 length is 13 residues. V lost 1 base, J lost 7 bases, and 14 bases lay in between. Germline CDR1 reads SQVTM; CDR2 reads ANQGSEA. Here the CDR3 DNA reads TGCAGCGTTGAAGGCTACAGGAGTGGTGAGCAGTACTTC. This codes for CSVEGYRSGEQYF.

Judged by abundance, this clonotype is large. The chain couples TRBV6-5 to TRBJ2-2, with TRBD2 matching over 13 bases. CDR1 MNHEY and CDR2 SVGAGI come from the germline V gene. Unmatched junction bases numbered 7, after V lost 4 bases and J lost 11 bases. There are 15 residues in the CDR3. CDR3 in amino acids: CASSSGLAGVRELFF. CDR3 DNA sequence: TGTGCCAGCAGTTCCGGACTAGCGGGAGTACGAGAGCTGTTTTTT.

This clonotype is termed medium-sized. The DNA for the CDR3 is TGCAGTGCCGAGGAGGCTCGCGGGCAGTTCTTC. Its protein is CSAEEARGQFF. The chain combines TRBV20-1 with TRBJ2-1; D perhaps matches TRBD2 (5 bases). The CDR3 has 11 amino acids. Looked up from germline, CDR1 is DFQATT and CDR2 is SNEGSKA (reference sequence). V was pared by 6 bases and J by 12 bases, with 15 bases between.

By share, this clonotype ranks as medium-sized. The V gene is TRBV6-2 or TRBV6-3, the J gene TRBJ2-2; perhaps TRBD2 as D (5 bases). V was cut by 7 bases and J by 0 bases, with 12 bases left in between. The CDR3 extends over 15 amino acids. The germline CDR1 and CDR2 sequences are MNHEY and SVGEGT. The CDR3 is CASKGAEANTGELFF. CDR3 DNA: TGTGCCAGCAAGGGAGCGGAGGCGAACACCGGGGAGCTGTTTTTT.

This clonotype rates as medium-sized. This sequence joins TRBV20-1 and TRBJ1-6, with 9 bases that match TRBD1. With V trimmed by 3 bases and J by 8 bases, 5 bases remained unmatched. The CDR3 totals 14 residues. The V gene's germline CDR1 is DFQATT and CDR2 SNEGSKA (reference sequence). CDR3 protein: CSARVGQGHSPLHF. In DNA, the CDR3 is TGCAGTGCTAGGGTGGGACAGGGACATTCACCCCTCCACTTT.

In its sample, this clonotype ranks as medium-sized (0.01 to 0.1%). The chain links TRBV6-2 or TRBV6-3 to TRBJ1-5; D may be TRBD1 (5 bases). The CDR3 runs 10 residues. Per the germline V gene, CDR1 is MNHEY and CDR2 is SVGEGT. V lost 9 bases and J lost 15, with 15 bases in between. This CDR3 is CASGTRGLHF. Written as DNA, the CDR3 is TGTGCCAGTGGGACCCGCGGTTTGCATTTT.

This clonotype came up many times. This chain connects TRBV7-2 to TRBJ1-1, with a weak D call TRBD1 (5 bases). V dropped 2 bases and J dropped 3 bases, with 16 bases sitting between them. Germline CDR1 reads SGHTA; CDR2 reads FQGNSA. The CDR3 covers 16 residues. The CDR3 nucleotides read TGTGCCAGCAGCTTAACTTCAGGCAGGGTGGACACTGAAGCTTTCTTT. This encodes CASSLTSGRVDTEAFF.

This clonotype is labeled medium-sized. V and J are TRBV10-3 and TRBJ1-6; 7 bases fit TRBD1. The CDR3 contains 14 residues. After removal of 6 bases from V and 7 bases from J, the junction contained 6 bases not matched to a gene. Germline CDR1 ENHRY, CDR2 SYGVKD. The CDR3 coding sequence is TGTGCCATCAGACGGGACAGAGAGAATTCACCCCTCCACTTT. Translation: CAIRRDRENSPLHF.

The V call is TRBV19, the J call TRBJ2-2, with D possibly being TRBD2 (6 bases). CDR1 LNHDA and CDR2 SQIVND come from the germline V gene (reference sequence). CDR3 length: 16 amino acids. Trimming removed 3 bases at V and 1 base at J, with 12 bases between. CDR3 bases: TGTGCCAGTAGTATGTCGGGACTCATGAACACCGGGGAGCTGTTTTTT. Its protein is CASSMSGLMNTGELFF.

By frequency in the sample, this clonotype is medium-sized. The V gene is TRBV7-2, the J gene TRBJ2-5; 11 bases match TRBD2. This CDR3 contains 16 residues. The V segment lost 5 bases and the J segment 0 bases; nucleotides outside the gene matches: 5. CDR1 and CDR2 from the germline V gene are SGHTA and FQGNSA. The CDR3, as DNA: TGTGCCAGCAGCACCGGACTAGCGGGTAACCAAGAGACCCAGTACTTC. Amino acids: CASSTGLAGNQETQYF. Variable domain in full (rest from reference TRBV7-2 and TRBJ2-5): GAGVSQSPSNKVTEKGKDVELRCDPISGHTALYWYRQSLGQGLEFLIYFQGNSAPDKSGLPSDRFSAERTGGSVSTLTIQRTQQEDSAVYLCASSTGLAGNQETQYFGPGTRLLVL.

By frequency in the sample, this clonotype is medium-sized. The rearrangement links TRBV6-5 to TRBJ2-5; 10 nucleotides line up with TRBD1. The CDR3 has 14 residues. Trimming took 4 bases from V and 8 from J; bases not matched to a gene: 7. Looked up from germline, CDR1 is MNHEY and CDR2 is SVGAGI. CDR3 DNA sequence: TGTGCCAGCAGTTGGACAGGGGGAAAGAACACCCAGTACTTC. This sequence encodes CASSWTGGKNTQYF.

This clonotype is categorized as medium-sized. The rearrangement uses TRBV3-1 and TRBJ2-5; 9 bases fit TRBD1. The CDR3 contains 14 residues. Germline CDR1 reads LGHDT; CDR2 reads YNNKEL (reference sequence). With V trimmed by 3 bases and J by 2 bases, 1 base remained unmatched. The CDR3 DNA sequence: TGTGCCAGCAGCCACGGGACAGGGCAAGAGACCCAGTACTTC. It translates to CASSHGTGQETQYF.

The chain has TRBV28 and TRBJ1-2; D is unclear. Per germline, CDR1 MDHEN and CDR2 SYDVKM. The CDR3 covers 15 residues. V lost 8 bases and J 8 bases, leaving 24 bases between the germline ends. The DNA for the CDR3 is TGTGCCAGCCTACAAGAGAACGGCCGGCGGGTCGGCTACACCTTC. It specifies CASLQENGRRVGYTF.

The V gene is TRBV15, the J gene TRBJ2-7; tentatively, D is TRBD1 or TRBD2 (5 bases each). This CDR3 spans 13 amino acids. The germline gives CDR1 LNHNV, CDR2 YYDKDF (reference sequence). V was pared by 3 bases and J by 6 bases, with 12 bases between. The CDR3 loop is CATSRTGTAEQYF. In DNA, the CDR3 is TGTGCCACCAGCAGGACCGGGACCGCCGAGCAGTACTTC.

The rearrangement uses TRBV29-1 and TRBJ1-1; unclear D gene. CDR3 length: 12 amino acids. V lost 6 bases, J lost 3 bases, and 11 bases lay in between. Germline V gene lookup returns CDR1 SQVTM and CDR2 ANQGSEA. The CDR3 sequence: CSVRTADTEAFF. Written as DNA, the CDR3 is TGCAGCGTGAGGACGGCCGACACTGAAGCTTTCTTT.

This clonotype ranks as medium-sized. The rearrangement joins TRBV28 to TRBJ1-5; 10 positions agree with TRBD1. Germline V gives CDR1 MDHEN, CDR2 SYDVKM. This CDR3 has 15 amino acids. V shed 6 bases, J shed 4 bases, and the junction held 6 bases outside the gene matches. The CDR3 is CASRTGTGENQPQHF. CDR3 sequence (DNA): TGTGCCAGCAGGACCGGGACAGGGGAGAATCAGCCCCAGCATTTT.

V and J are TRBV2 and TRBJ1-2; D uncertain. This CDR3 contains 14 residues. Germline CDR1 reads SNHLY; CDR2 reads FYNNEI. V was shortened by 2 bases and J by 0 bases, with 7 bases between the two germline ends. Written as DNA, the CDR3 is TGTGCCAGCAGTGAACGTGGACCTAACTATGGCTACACCTTC. Its translation is CASSERGPNYGYTF.

The chain employs TRBV7-8 and TRBJ1-2, with no clear D. V was clipped by 6 bases and J by 8 bases, with 19 bases between them. The CDR3 has 14 residues. Per germline, CDR1 SGHVS and CDR2 FQNEAQ. CDR3 nucleotides: TGTGCCAGCAGTCCCAGGTCGCCGGGAATGGGCTACACCTTC. Its translation: CASSPRSPGMGYTF.